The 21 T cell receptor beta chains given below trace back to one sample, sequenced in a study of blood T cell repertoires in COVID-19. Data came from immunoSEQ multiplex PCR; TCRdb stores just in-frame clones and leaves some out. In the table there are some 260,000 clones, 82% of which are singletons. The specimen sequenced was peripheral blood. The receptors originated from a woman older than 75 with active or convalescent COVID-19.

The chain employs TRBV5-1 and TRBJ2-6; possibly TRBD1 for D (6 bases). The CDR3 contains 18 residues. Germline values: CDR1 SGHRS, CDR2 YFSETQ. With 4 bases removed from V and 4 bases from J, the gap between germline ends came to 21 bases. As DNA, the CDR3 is TGCGCCAGCAGCACGACTTCCAGGGGATCTGCCGGGGCCAACGTCCTGACTTTC. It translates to CASSTTSRGSAGANVLTF.

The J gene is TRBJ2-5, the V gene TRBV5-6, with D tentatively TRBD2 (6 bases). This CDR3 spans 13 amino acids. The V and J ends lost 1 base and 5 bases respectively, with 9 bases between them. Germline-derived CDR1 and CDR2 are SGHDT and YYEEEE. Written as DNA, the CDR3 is TGTGCCAGCAGCTTGCGGGGGTGGGAGACCCAGTACTTC. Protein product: CASSLRGWETQYF.

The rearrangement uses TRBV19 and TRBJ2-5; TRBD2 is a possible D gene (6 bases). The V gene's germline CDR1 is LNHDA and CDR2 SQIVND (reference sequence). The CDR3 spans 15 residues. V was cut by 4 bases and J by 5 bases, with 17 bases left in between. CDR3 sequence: CASSTGGGRRETQYF. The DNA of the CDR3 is TGTGCCAGTAGTACCGGGGGTGGGAGACGGGAGACCCAGTACTTC. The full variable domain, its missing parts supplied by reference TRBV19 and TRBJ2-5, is DGGITQSPKYLFRKEGQNVTLSCEQNLNHDAMYWYRQDPGQGLRLIYYSQIVNDFQKGDIAEGYSVSREKKESFPLTVTSAQKNPTAFYLCASSTGGGRRETQYFGPGTRLLVL.

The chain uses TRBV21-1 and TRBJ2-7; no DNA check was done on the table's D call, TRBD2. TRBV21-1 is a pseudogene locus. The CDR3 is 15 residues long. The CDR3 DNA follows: TGTGCCAGCAGCAATAATAGCGGGAGGGCCTACGAGCAGTACTTC. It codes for CASSNNSGRAYEQYF.

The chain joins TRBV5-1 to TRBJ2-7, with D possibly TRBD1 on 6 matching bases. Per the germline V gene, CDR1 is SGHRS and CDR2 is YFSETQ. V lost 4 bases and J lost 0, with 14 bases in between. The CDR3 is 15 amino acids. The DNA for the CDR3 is TGCGCCAGCAGCCCGAGACAGGATCTCTCCTACGAGCAGTACTTC. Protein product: CASSPRQDLSYEQYF.

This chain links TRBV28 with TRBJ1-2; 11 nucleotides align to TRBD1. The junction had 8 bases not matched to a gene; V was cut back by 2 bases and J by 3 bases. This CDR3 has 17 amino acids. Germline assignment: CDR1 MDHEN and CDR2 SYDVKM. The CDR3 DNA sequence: TGTGCCAGCAGTTTAGGCGGGACAGGGGGTATCGACTATGGCTACACCTTC. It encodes CASSLGGTGGIDYGYTF.

The CDR3 coding sequence is TGTGCCAGCAGTCCCGGACAGAGCTCCTACAATGAGCAGTTCTTC. This encodes CASSPGQSSYNEQFF. This chain joins TRBV9 and TRBJ2-1; the D gene is possibly TRBD1 (6 bases). The germline V gene has CDR1 SGDLS and CDR2 YYNGEE. The V end was cut by 5 bases, the J end by 0 bases, with 12 bases between. The CDR3 covers 15 residues.

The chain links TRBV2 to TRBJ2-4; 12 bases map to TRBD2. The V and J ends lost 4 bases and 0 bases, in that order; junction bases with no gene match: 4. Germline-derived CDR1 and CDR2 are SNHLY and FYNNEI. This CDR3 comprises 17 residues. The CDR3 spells CASSGEGLAGAKNIQYF. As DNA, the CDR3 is TGTGCCAGCAGTGGGGAGGGACTAGCGGGAGCCAAAAACATTCAGTACTTC.

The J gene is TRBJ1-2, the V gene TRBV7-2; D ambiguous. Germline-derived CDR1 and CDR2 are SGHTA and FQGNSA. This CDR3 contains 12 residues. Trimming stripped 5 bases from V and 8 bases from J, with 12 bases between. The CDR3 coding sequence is TGTGCCAGCAGCCCCGCGGGCTGGGGCTACACCTTC. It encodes CASSPAGWGYTF. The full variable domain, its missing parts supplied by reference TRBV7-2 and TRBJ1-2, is GAGVSQSPSNKVTEKGKDVELRCDPISGHTALYWYRQSLGQGLEFLIYFQGNSAPDKSGLPSDRFSAERTGGSVSTLTIQRTQQEDSAVYLCASSPAGWGYTFGSGTRLTVV.

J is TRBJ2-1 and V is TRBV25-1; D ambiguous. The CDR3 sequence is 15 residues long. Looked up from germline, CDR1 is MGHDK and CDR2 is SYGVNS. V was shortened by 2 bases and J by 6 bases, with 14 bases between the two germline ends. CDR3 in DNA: TGTGCCAGCAGTGAACTAGTTTCCTCGGTCAATGAGCAGTTCTTC. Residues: CASSELVSSVNEQFF.

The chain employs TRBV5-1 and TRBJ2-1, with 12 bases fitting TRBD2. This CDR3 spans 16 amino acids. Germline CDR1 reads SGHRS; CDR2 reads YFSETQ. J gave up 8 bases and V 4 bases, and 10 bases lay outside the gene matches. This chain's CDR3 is CASSATPSGGAYEQFF. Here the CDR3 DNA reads TGCGCCAGCAGCGCAACACCTAGCGGGGGGGCGTATGAGCAGTTCTTC.

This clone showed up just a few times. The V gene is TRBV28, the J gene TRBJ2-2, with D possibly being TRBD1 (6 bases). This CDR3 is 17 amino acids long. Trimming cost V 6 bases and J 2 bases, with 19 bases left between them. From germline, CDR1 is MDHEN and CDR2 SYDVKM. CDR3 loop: CASSPLGGGHNTGELFF. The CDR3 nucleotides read TGTGCCAGCAGCCCCCTTGGGGGCGGGCATAACACCGGGGAGCTGTTTTTT.

Written as DNA, the CDR3 is TGCGCCAGCACAAAGACTAGCGCAGACTACAATGAGCAGTTCTTC. Its translation: CASTKTSADYNEQFF. The chain has TRBV5-1 and TRBJ2-1; 8 bases align to TRBD2. The CDR3 extends over 15 amino acids. CDR1 and CDR2 (germline): SGHRS, YFSETQ. Trimming removed 6 bases from V and 3 bases from J; junction bases left unmatched: 8.

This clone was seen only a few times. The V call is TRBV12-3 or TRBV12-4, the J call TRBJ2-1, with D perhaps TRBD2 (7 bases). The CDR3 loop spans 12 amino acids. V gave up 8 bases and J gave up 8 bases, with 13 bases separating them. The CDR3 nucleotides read TGTGCCAGCCGAACGGGGGGCTATGAGCAGTTCTTC. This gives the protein CASRTGGYEQFF.

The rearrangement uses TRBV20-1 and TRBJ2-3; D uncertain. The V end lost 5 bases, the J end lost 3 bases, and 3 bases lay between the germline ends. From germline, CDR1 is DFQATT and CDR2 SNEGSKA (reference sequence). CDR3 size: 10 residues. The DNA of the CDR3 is TGCAGTGCTCATACAGATACGCAGTATTTT. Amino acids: CSAHTDTQYF.

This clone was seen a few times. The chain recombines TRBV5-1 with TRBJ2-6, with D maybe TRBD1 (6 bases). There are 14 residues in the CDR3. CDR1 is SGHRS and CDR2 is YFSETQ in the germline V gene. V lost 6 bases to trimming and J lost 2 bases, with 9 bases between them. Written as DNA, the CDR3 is TGCGCCAGCAACAGGGCGGCTGGGGCCAACGTCCTGACTTTC. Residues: CASNRAAGANVLTF.

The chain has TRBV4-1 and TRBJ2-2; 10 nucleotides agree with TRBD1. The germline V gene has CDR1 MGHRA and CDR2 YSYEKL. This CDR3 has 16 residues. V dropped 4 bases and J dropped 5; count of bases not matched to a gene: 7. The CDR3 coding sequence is TGCGCCAGCAGCCCCCGGACAGGGGGGTGGACCGGGGAGCTGTTTTTT. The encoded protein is CASSPRTGGWTGELFF.

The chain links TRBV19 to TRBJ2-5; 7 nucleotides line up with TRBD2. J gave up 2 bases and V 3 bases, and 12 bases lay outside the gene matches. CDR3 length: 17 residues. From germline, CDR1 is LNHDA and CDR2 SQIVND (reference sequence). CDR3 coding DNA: TGTGCCAGTAGTATTTTGTGGACCGGGAGGCGGCAAGAGACCCAGTACTTC. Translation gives CASSILWTGRRQETQYF. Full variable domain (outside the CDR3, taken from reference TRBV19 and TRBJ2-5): DGGITQSPKYLFRKEGQNVTLSCEQNLNHDAMYWYRQDPGQGLRLIYYSQIVNDFQKGDIAEGYSVSREKKESFPLTVTSAQKNPTAFYLCASSILWTGRRQETQYFGPGTRLLVL.

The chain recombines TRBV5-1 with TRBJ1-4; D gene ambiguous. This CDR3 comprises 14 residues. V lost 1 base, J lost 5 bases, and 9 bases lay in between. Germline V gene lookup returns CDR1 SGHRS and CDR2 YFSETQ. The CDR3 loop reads CASSLSGGNEKLFF. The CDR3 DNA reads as TGCGCCAGCAGCTTGTCGGGAGGGAATGAAAAACTGTTTTTT. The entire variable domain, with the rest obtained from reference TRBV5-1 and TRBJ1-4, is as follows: KAGVTQTPRYLIKTRGQQVTLSCSPISGHRSVSWYQQTPGQGLQFLFEYFSETQRNKGNFPGRFSGRQFSNSRSEMNVSTLELGDSALYLCASSLSGGNEKLFFGSGTQLSVL.

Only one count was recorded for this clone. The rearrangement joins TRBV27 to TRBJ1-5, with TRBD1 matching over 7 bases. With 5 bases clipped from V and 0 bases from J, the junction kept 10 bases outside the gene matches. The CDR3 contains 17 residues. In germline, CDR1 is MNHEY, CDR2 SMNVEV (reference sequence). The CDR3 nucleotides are TGTGCCAGCAGTGATTCGGACAGGATTTATAGCAATCAGCCCCAGCATTTT. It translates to CASSDSDRIYSNQPQHF.

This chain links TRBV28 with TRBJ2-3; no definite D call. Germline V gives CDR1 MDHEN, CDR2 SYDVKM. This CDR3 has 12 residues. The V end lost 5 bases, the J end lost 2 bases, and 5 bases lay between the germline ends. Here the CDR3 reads CASSPVTDTQYF. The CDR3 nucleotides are TGTGCCAGCAGTCCAGTCACAGATACGCAGTATTTT.